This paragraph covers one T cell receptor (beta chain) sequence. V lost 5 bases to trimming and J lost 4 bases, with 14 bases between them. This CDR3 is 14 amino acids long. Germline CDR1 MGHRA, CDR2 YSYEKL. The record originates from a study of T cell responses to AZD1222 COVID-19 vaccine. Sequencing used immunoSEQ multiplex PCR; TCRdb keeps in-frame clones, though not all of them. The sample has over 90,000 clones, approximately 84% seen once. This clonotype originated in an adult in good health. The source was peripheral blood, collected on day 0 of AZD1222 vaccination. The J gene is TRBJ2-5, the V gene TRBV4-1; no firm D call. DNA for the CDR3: TGCGCCAGCAGCTACGACCGGGTGTTAGAGACCCAGTACTTC. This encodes CASSYDRVLETQYF.